This is a list of T cell receptor beta chains from one sample in a study of CD8+CD57+ T cells in acquired aplastic anemia. From the reads, TCRdb called clonotypes with MiXCR, one entry per CDR3 protein. The sample records tens of thousands of distinct CDR3 sequences, around 55% being singletons. Sample: sorted CD4+, CD8+, or CD8+CD57+ T cells (not recorded which) from PBMCs. These receptors all come from a human donor in good health, serving as a control. Each CDR3 is given with its conserved first and last residue. Each record gives: D gene, V gene, J gene, clone size, CDR3 DNA, CDR3 protein. A D gene is named only where the DNA matches it firmly. The size of a clone is reported for some rows only, either as once, few or many, or as a class for expanded clones.

>-|TRBV10-3|TRBJ1-2|-
TGTGCCACCGCAGGGAGCTCCTATGGCTACACCTTC
CATAGSSYGYTF
>TRBD1|TRBV19|TRBJ2-7|-
TGTGCCAGTAGTATGTTTGACAGGGGGCTTTACGAGCAGTACTTC
CASSMFDRGLYEQYF
>-|TRBV10-3|TRBJ2-3|-
TGTGCCATCAGTGAGTCGGTGTCACTAGATACGCAGTATTTT
CAISESVSLDTQYF
>-|TRBV7-3|TRBJ1-1|-
TGTGCCCGACATGGTCGGTGGGACACTGAAGCTTTCTTT
CARHGRWDTEAFF
>-|TRBV7-8|TRBJ1-6|-
TGTGCCAGCAGCCGTACCACTGGGACCGCTAATTCACCCCTCCACTTT
CASSRTTGTANSPLHF
>TRBD2|TRBV7-6|TRBJ2-3|-
TGTGCCAGCAGCTTATCTAGCGGGAGGCAACCAGATACGCAGTATTTT
CASSLSSGRQPDTQYF
>TRBD1|TRBV25-1|TRBJ2-7|-
TGTGCCCAATATAAACAGGGTGCGTGGACAGGGCGCTCCCGCTACGAGCAGTACTTC
CAQYKQGAWTGRSRYEQYF
>-|TRBV15|TRBJ2-7|-
TGTGCCACCAGCCCTTCCGCAGTCCGATCCTACGAGCAGTACTTC
CATSPSAVRSYEQYF
>-|TRBV7-2|TRBJ1-5|-
TGTGCCAGCAGCTTAGGGGCGTACAATCAGCCCCAGCATTTT
CASSLGAYNQPQHF
>TRBD1|TRBV11-1|TRBJ1-1|-
TGTGCCAGCAGCTTAGGCTGCAGGGGGCGGAACACTGAAGCTTTCTTT
CASSLGCRGRNTEAFF
>TRBD1|TRBV7-8|TRBJ1-3|many
TGTGCCAGCAGCGAAAGGACAGGGAACGGAAACACCATATATTTT
CASSERTGNGNTIYF
>-|TRBV9|TRBJ1-2|-
TGTGCCAGCAGCGTACGGGCCCACTATGGCTACACCTTC
CASSVRAHYGYTF
>TRBD1|TRBV11-1|TRBJ2-7|-
TGTGCCAGCAGCTCTATGACAGGGAGTAGAAACTACGAGCAGTACTTC
CASSSMTGSRNYEQYF
>-|TRBV9|TRBJ2-3|-
TGTGCCAGCAGCGTCCTACATGGGGGGGCAGGAGATACGCAGTATTTT
CASSVLHGGAGDTQYF
>-|TRBV9|TRBJ1-3|many
TGTGCCAGCAGCGTAGACCGAGGGGGTCCCGGAAACACCATATATTTT
CASSVDRGGPGNTIYF
>-|TRBV10-3|TRBJ2-3|-
TGTGCCATCTGGGGCGGGGGCACAGATACGCAGTATTTT
CAIWGGGTDTQYF
>TRBD2|TRBV19|TRBJ2-7|-
TGTGCCAGTAGTATATCCGGGACTAGCTACGAGCAGTACTTC
CASSISGTSYEQYF
>TRBD1|TRBV28|TRBJ2-3|-
TGTGCCAGCAGACATCAACAGGGGCCTCACACAGATACGCAGTATTTT
CASRHQQGPHTDTQYF
>-|TRBV20-1|TRBJ2-3|many
TGCGTCGTTCCCGGGTCCGCAGATACGCAGTATTTT
CVVPGSADTQYF
>-|TRBV10-1|TRBJ1-1|-
TGCGCCAGCGGCCTCGCGGGCAGGCGGAACACTGAAGCTTTCTTT
CASGLAGRRNTEAFF
>-|TRBV5-1|TRBJ2-7|-
TGCGCCAGCGGCAGGGTTTTGGATGGGGAGCAGTACTTC
CASGRVLDGEQYF
>-|TRBV20-1|TRBJ2-2|-
TGCAGTGCTAGTCCCGGGCCGACGAACACCGGGGAGCTGTTTTTT
CSASPGPTNTGELFF
>-|TRBV25-1|TRBJ1-1|-
TGTGCCAGCAGTGACAGCTTCACTGAAGCTTTCTTT
CASSDSFTEAFF
>-|TRBV20-1|TRBJ1-6|once
TGCAGTGCTACGGGCCTTTATAATTCACCCCTCCACTTT
CSATGLYNSPLHF
>-|TRBV30|TRBJ2-7|many
TGTGCCTGGAGTGTAAAGGCCACCTACGAGCAGTACTTC
CAWSVKATYEQYF
>TRBD1|TRBV20-1|TRBJ2-1|many
TGCAGTGCTGCCAGGACAGGGCTAAGAAAGAATGAGCAGTTCTTC
CSAARTGLRKNEQFF
>TRBD1|TRBV25-1|TRBJ2-7|once
TGTGCCAGCAGCCCCCGGACAGGGAGTTCCTACGAGCAGTACTTC
CASSPRTGSSYEQYF
>-|TRBV7-3|TRBJ2-5|-
TGTGCCAGCAGCACTACCCGCCAAGAGACCCAGTACTTC
CASSTTRQETQYF
>-|TRBV24-1|TRBJ2-1|-
TGTGCCACCAGCGTCGCGGGGACTGGCTCCTACAATGAGCAGTTCTTC
CATSVAGTGSYNEQFF
>-|TRBV30|TRBJ1-5|-
TGTGCCTGGGGCCTAAGACGGGGGGCATTAAGTCAGCCCCAGCATTTT
CAWGLRRGALSQPQHF
>-|TRBV7-3|TRBJ2-3|-
TGTGCCAGCAGTACAGGGGGGGTCGCAGATACGCAGTATTTT
CASSTGGVADTQYF
>-|TRBV19|TRBJ1-2|-
TGTGCCAGCATCTCAGGGGACTATGGCTACACCTTC
CASISGDYGYTF
>-|TRBV18|TRBJ1-5|-
TGTGCCAGCTCACGGAGGGAGGATCAGCCCCAGCATTTT
CASSRREDQPQHF
>TRBD1|TRBV24-1|TRBJ1-5|-
TGTGCCACCAGTGATTCTGGACAGGGAAGTCAGCCCCAGCATTTT
CATSDSGQGSQPQHF
>-|TRBV2|TRBJ2-3|medium-sized
TGTGCCAGCAGGTGGAGGCGAACAGATACGCAGTATTTT
CASRWRRTDTQYF
>-|TRBV2|TRBJ1-1|-
TGTGCCAGCAGTGACAGGGGCTTCAAAGTGGCTTTCTTT
CASSDRGFKVAFF
>-|TRBV29-1|TRBJ2-1|-
TGCAGCGTTGACGGTCTGGTGGATGAGCAGTTCTTC
CSVDGLVDEQFF
>TRBD2|TRBV2|TRBJ2-1|-
TGTGCCAGCAGGGGTCTAGCGGGGAACAATGAGCAGTTCTTC
CASRGLAGNNEQFF
>-|TRBV5-1|TRBJ2-6|many
TGCGCCAGCAGCGTCGGGTCTGGAAGCAACGTCCTGACTTTC
CASSVGSGSNVLTF
>TRBD2|TRBV29-1|TRBJ2-7|few
TGCAGCGTGGGACTAGCGGGAACCTACGAGCAGTACTTC
CSVGLAGTYEQYF
>TRBD2|TRBV11-2|TRBJ2-4|many
TGTGCCAGCAGCCCACTAGCGCAAATAGCCAAAAACATTCAGTACTTC
CASSPLAQIAKNIQYF
>TRBD1|TRBV9|TRBJ1-1|many
TGTGCCAGCAGCGGATGGACGGGACAGGGTAACACTGAAGCTTTCTTT
CASSGWTGQGNTEAFF
>-|TRBV7-2|TRBJ1-6|medium-sized
TGTGCCAGCAGCTTAGGTGCGGGTTCCTCACCCCTCCACTTT
CASSLGAGSSPLHF
>TRBD2|TRBV5-1|TRBJ2-1|many
TGCGCCAGCAGCTTGCCACCCGGGAGGACCCTCTACAATGAGCAGTTCTTC
CASSLPPGRTLYNEQFF
>-|TRBV25-1|TRBJ2-7|-
TGTGCCAGGTGGTGGGGTAGGGACGAGCAGTACTTC
CARWWGRDEQYF
>-|TRBV10-3|TRBJ1-6|-
TGTGCCATCAGGGCCGAGGGATCACCCCTCCACTTT
CAIRAEGSPLHF
>-|TRBV7-2|TRBJ1-2|-
TGTGCCAGCAGCTCGGCCCCATGGGGGGGCTACACCTTC
CASSSAPWGGYTF
>-|TRBV19|TRBJ2-2|-
TGTGCCAGTAGTATAGGGCAGAACACCGGGGAGCTGTTTTTT
CASSIGQNTGELFF
>-|TRBV2|TRBJ2-2|-
TGTGCCAGCAGCCAAGACGGGAGTGGTGGGGAGCTGTTTTTT
CASSQDGSGGELFF
>-|TRBV2|TRBJ1-4|-
TGTGCCAGCAGTGACAGATCTAATGAAAAACTGTTTTTT
CASSDRSNEKLFF
>-|TRBV5-1|TRBJ1-1|-
TGCGCCAGCAGCTTCGACAGGAACACTGAAGCTTTCTTT
CASSFDRNTEAFF
>-|TRBV20-1|TRBJ1-1|-
TGCAGTGTCCGGCGTGACCCGAGTAATAATGAAGCTTTCTTT
CSVRRDPSNNEAFF